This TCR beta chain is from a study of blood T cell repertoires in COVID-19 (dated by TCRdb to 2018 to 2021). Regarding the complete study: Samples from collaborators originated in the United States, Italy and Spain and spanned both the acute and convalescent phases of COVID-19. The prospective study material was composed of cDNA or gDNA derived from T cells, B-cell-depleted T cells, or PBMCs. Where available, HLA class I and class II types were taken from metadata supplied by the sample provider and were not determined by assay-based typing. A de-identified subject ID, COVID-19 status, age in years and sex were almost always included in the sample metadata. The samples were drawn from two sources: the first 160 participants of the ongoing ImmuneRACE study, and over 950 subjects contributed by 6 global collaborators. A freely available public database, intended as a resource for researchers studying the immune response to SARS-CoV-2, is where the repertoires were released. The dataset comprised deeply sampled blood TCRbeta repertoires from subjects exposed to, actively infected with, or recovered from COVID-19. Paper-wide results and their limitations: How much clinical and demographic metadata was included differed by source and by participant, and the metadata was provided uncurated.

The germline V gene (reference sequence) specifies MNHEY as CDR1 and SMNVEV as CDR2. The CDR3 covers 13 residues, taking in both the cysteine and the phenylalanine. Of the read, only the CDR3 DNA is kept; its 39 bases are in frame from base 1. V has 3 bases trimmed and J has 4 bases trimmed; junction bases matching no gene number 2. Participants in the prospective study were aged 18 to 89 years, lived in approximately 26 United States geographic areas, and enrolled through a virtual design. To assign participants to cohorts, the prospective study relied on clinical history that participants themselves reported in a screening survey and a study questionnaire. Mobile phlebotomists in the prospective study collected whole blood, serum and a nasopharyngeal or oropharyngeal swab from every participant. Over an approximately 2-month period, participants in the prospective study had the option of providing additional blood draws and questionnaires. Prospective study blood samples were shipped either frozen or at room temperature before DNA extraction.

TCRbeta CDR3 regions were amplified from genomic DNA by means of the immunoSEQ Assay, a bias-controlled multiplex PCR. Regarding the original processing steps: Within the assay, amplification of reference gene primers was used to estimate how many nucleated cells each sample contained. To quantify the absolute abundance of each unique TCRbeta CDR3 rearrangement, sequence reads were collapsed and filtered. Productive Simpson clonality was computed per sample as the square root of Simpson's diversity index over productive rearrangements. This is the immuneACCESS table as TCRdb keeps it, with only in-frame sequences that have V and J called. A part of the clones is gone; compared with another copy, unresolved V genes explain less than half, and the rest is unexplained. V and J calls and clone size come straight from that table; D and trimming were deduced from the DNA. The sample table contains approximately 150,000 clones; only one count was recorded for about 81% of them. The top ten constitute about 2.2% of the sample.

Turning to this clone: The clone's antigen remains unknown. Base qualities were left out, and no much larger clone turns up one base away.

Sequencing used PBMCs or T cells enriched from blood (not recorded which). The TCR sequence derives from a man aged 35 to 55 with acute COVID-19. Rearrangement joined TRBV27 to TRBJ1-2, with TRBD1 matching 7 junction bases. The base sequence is TGTGCCAGCAGTTTTGACAGGGCCTATGGCTACACCTTC. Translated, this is CASSFDRAYGYTF.